Listed below are T cell receptor beta chains from one sample, sequenced in a study of vaccination and CD4 T cells after COVID-19. Using its own MiXCR run on the PCR reads, TCRdb lists one record per CDR3 protein. The table lists approximately 36,000 distinct CDR3 sequences, 35% to 40% of them singletons. The sample in question was CD4+ T cells from blood, obtained about 7 months after SARS-CoV-2 vaccination. These receptors were taken from a human donor who had recovered from COVID-19. Each CDR3 is given with its conserved first and last residue. D genes are given only for firm matches. Clone size, where shown, is once, few, many, or a class for clones that have expanded.

>few|14|NA|TRBV10-3|TRBJ2-5
TGTGCCATCAGTAGAGATGGGGCGGGGGAGACCCAGTACTTC
CAISRDGAGETQYF
>NA|15|NA|TRBV28|TRBJ1-3
TGTGCCAGCAGTTTATTGTCCCGTGCTGGAAACACCATATATTTT
CASSLLSRAGNTIYF
>NA|18|NA|TRBV28|TRBJ2-3
TGTGCCAGCAGCAGTCGTTTTGACTGGGGCGGACCTACGGATACGCAGTATTTT
CASSSRFDWGGPTDTQYF
>NA|16|TRBD2|TRBV6-1|TRBJ2-1
TGTGCCAGCAGGAATAGCATACTAGCGGAGTACAATGAGCAGTTCTTC
CASRNSILAEYNEQFF
>few|15|NA|TRBV20-1|TRBJ2-5
TGCAGTGCTAGGGGAGTACAACAGGGTCTGGAGACCCAGTACTTC
CSARGVQQGLETQYF
>few|15|NA|TRBV6-1|TRBJ2-1
TGTGCCAGCAGTCATCGACTTGGAACCTACAATGAGCAGTTCTTC
CASSHRLGTYNEQFF
>NA|14|TRBD2|TRBV20-1|TRBJ2-1
TGCAGTGCCCTCAGACTAGCAGGCTTCAATGAGCAGTTCTTC
CSALRLAGFNEQFF
>NA|12|NA|TRBV6-1|TRBJ2-5
TGTGCCAGCACGCGGGGTACGGAGACCCAGTACTTC
CASTRGTETQYF
>NA|16|NA|TRBV10-1|TRBJ2-1
TGCGCCAGCACACGTTCCCGGGAAAGTAGCTACAATGAGCAGTTCTTC
CASTRSRESSYNEQFF
>few|16|TRBD1|TRBV7-9|TRBJ2-3
TGTGCCAGCAGTACCGCGACAGGGGGTCCCACAGATACGCAGTATTTT
CASSTATGGPTDTQYF
>few|15|TRBD1|TRBV20-1|TRBJ1-2
TGCAGTGCTAGAGATCCAGGGGGCGCGATCTATGGCTACACCTTC
CSARDPGGAIYGYTF
>NA|16|TRBD1|TRBV28|TRBJ2-5
TGTGCCAGCAGCTTGCTTCCGGGACAGGGGGCAGAGACCCAGTACTTC
CASSLLPGQGAETQYF
>NA|14|TRBD2|TRBV2|TRBJ2-7
TGTGCCAGCAGCGGGACTAGCGGGGCCTACGAGCAGTACTTC
CASSGTSGAYEQYF
>NA|11|TRBD1|TRBV5-6|TRBJ2-1
TGTGCCAGCAGCATAGGGGACAGAATACTCTTC
CASSIGDRILF
>NA|13|NA|TRBV28|TRBJ1-5
TGTGCCATTACTCGGGACAGCAATCAGCCCCAGCATTTT
CAITRDSNQPQHF
>NA|14|TRBD1|TRBV12-3/TRBV12-4|TRBJ2-3
TGTGCCAGCAGTTCTACAGGGGCTGAAGATACGCAGTATTTT
CASSSTGAEDTQYF
>NA|14|NA|TRBV19|TRBJ1-1
TGTGCCAGTAACCTACAGGGTCCCCACACTGAAGCTTTCTTT
CASNLQGPHTEAFF
>NA|13|NA|TRBV27|TRBJ2-3
TGTGCCAGCAGCCACTCTAGCACAGATACGCAGTATTTT
CASSHSSTDTQYF
>NA|15|TRBD1|TRBV18|TRBJ2-2
TGTGCCAGCTCACCCGACAGGGTTATCACCGGGGAGCTGTTTTTT
CASSPDRVITGELFF
>NA|11|NA|TRBV28|TRBJ2-1
TGTGCCAGCAGGGGGTCGTGGGAGCAGTTCTTC
CASRGSWEQFF
>few|13|NA|TRBV18|TRBJ1-5
TGTGCCAGCTCCTCCGGAGGGCATCAGCCCCAGCATTTT
CASSSGGHQPQHF
>few|15|NA|TRBV10-3|TRBJ1-1
TGTGCCATCAGTGAACCGCTTACAGGCCTCACTGAAGCTTTCTTT
CAISEPLTGLTEAFF
>NA|15|NA|TRBV7-9|TRBJ1-2
TGTGCCAGCAGCCTAGGACAGTCCCCTAACTATGGCTACACCTTC
CASSLGQSPNYGYTF
>NA|16|NA|TRBV28|TRBJ1-6
TGTGCCAGCAGTTTAAGGGCCGAACTACGGGATTCACCCCTCCACTTT
CASSLRAELRDSPLHF
>NA|14|TRBD2|TRBV29-1|TRBJ2-7
TGCAGCGTTCGGCCTAGCGGGAGGAGGTACGAGCAGTACTTC
CSVRPSGRRYEQYF
>NA|14|NA|TRBV7-9|TRBJ1-1
TGTGCCAGCAGCAGGACGGGGGTTGGGGCTGAAGCTTTCTTT
CASSRTGVGAEAFF
>NA|14|NA|TRBV7-2|TRBJ2-1
TGTGCCAGCAGCACCGCTCGGCCGGCTAATGAGCAGTTCTTC
CASSTARPANEQFF
>NA|13|TRBD1|TRBV10-3|TRBJ2-3
TGTGCCATCAGTGAGAGACAGGGGGATACGCAGTATTTT
CAISERQGDTQYF
>few|15|NA|TRBV7-9|TRBJ2-7
TGTGCCAGCAGCTTATTTTCTGGGTGGGGCGACGAGCAGTACTTC
CASSLFSGWGDEQYF
>NA|12|NA|TRBV6-1|TRBJ2-7
TGTGCCAGCAGTAGGGATAAATACGAGCAGTACTTC
CASSRDKYEQYF
>NA|13|NA|TRBV29-1|TRBJ1-1
TGCAGCGTTCTTAGGGACTTTGGAACTGAAGCTTTCTTT
CSVLRDFGTEAFF
>NA|11|NA|TRBV6-5|TRBJ2-7
TGTGCCAGCAGTTTGGGACACGAGCAGTACTTC
CASSLGHEQYF
>few|13|TRBD2|TRBV20-1|TRBJ2-5
TGCAGTGCTAGCCTAGCGGGAGCAGAGACCCAGTACTTC
CSASLAGAETQYF
>NA|15|NA|TRBV20-1|TRBJ1-1
TGCAGTGCTAGCCGGGACGCACGGATGAACACTGAAGCTTTCTTT
CSASRDARMNTEAFF
>NA|15|NA|TRBV6-5|TRBJ1-1
TGTGCCAGCAGTTACGGGCACAGGGTGAACACTGAAGCTTTCTTT
CASSYGHRVNTEAFF
>NA|16|NA|TRBV20-1|TRBJ1-1
TGCAGTGCTAGCCCAATGGTAACAGGCTTGAACACTGAAGCTTTCTTT
CSASPMVTGLNTEAFF
>few|16|NA|TRBV4-1|TRBJ2-5
TGCGCCAGCAGCCCCCCTTTGGGGGAGAGCTGGGAGACCCAGTACTTC
CASSPPLGESWETQYF
>NA|15|NA|TRBV28|TRBJ1-1
TGTGCCAGCAGTTTACCCTCCGGAGGGAACACTGAAGCTTTCTTT
CASSLPSGGNTEAFF
>NA|11|NA|TRBV7-9|TRBJ2-5
TGTGCCAGCAGCCGGGAAGAGACCCAGTACTTC
CASSREETQYF
>NA|16|NA|TRBV24-1|TRBJ2-7
TGTGCCACCAGTGAGGGGGGGCTTGCTCCGGGGAGGAAGCAGTACTTC
CATSEGGLAPGRKQYF
>few|14|TRBD2|TRBV20-1|TRBJ2-5
TGCAGTGTTACTCTAGCGGGAGGGCGAGAGACCCAGTACTTC
CSVTLAGGRETQYF